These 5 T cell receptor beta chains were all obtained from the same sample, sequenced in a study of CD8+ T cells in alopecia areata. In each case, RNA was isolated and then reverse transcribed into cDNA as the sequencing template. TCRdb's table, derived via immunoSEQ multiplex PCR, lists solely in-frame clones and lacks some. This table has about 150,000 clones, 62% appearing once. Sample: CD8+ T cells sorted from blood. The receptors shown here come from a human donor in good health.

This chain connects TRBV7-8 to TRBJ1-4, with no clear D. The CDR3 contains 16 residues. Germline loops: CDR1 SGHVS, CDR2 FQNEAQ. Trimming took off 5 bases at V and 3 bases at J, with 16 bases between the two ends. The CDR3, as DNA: TGTGCCAGCAGCCTATGTCACTGTGTTGCTAATGAAAAACTGTTTTTT. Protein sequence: CASSLCHCVANEKLFF. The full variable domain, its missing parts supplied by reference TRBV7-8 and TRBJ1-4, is GAGVSQSPRYKVAKRGQDVALRCDPISGHVSLFWYQQALGQGPEFLTYFQNEAQLDKSGLPSDRFFAERPEGSVSTLKIQRTQQEDSAVYLCASSLCHCVANEKLFFGSGTQLSVL.

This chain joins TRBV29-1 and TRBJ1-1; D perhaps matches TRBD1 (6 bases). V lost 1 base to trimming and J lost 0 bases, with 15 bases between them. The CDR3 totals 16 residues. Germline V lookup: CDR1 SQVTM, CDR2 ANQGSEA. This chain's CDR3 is CSVEGPRGRMNTEAFF. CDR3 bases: TGCAGCGTTGAAGGACCCAGGGGAAGGATGAACACTGAAGCTTTCTTT.

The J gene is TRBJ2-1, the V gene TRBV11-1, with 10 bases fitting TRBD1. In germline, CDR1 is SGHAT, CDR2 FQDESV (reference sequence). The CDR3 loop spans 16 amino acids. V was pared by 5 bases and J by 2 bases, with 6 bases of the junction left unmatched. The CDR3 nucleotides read TGTGCCAGCAGCCAGGGACAGGGGAGGGCCTACAATGAGCAGTTCTTC. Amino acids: CASSQGQGRAYNEQFF.

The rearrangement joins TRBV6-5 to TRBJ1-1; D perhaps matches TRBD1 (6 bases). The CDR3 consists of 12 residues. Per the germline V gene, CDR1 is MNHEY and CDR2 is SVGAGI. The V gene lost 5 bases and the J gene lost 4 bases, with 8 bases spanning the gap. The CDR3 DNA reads TGTGCCAGCAGTACACAGGGCACTGAAGCTTTCTTT. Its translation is CASSTQGTEAFF.

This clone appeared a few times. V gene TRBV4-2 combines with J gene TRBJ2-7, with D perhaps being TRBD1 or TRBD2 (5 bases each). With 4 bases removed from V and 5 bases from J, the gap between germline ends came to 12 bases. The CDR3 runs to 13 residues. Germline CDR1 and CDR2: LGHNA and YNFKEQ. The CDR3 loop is CASSPERDHEQYF. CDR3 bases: TGTGCCAGCAGCCCTGAACGGGACCACGAGCAGTACTTC.